This entry lists 13 T cell receptor beta chains sequenced from one sample in a study of blood T cell repertoires in COVID-19. Assay used: immunoSEQ multiplex PCR; TCRdb lists only in-frame clones, some missing. The sample lists more than 90,000 clones; 72% were seen once. The material sequenced was peripheral blood. These receptors all come from a woman aged 55-70 years in a cohort sampled during active or convalescent COVID-19.

The CDR3 loop reads CASSPRQGTRYEQYF. CDR3 coding DNA: TGTGCCAGCAGCCCCCGACAGGGGACGAGGTACGAGCAGTACTTC. This chain uses TRBV11-2 with TRBJ2-7; 8 bases align to TRBD1. The CDR3 loop spans 15 amino acids. Per the germline V gene, CDR1 is SGHAT and CDR2 is FQNNGV. The ends lost 5 bases at V and 4 bases at J; junction bases unmatched: 10.

The genes are TRBV6-2 or TRBV6-3 and TRBJ1-2; D possibly corresponds to TRBD1 (6 bases). The V and J ends lost 2 bases and 1 base respectively, with 11 bases between them. The CDR3 has 15 residues. Germline CDR1 reads MNHEY; CDR2 reads SVGEGT. The CDR3 loop is CASSYTGTINYGYTF. DNA of the CDR3: TGTGCCAGCAGTTACACAGGGACTATTAACTATGGCTACACCTTC.

The V and J genes are TRBV4-2 and TRBJ2-2, with a tentative D call TRBD1 (6 bases). This CDR3 is built from 16 residues. Germline CDR1 LGHNA, CDR2 YNFKEQ. V was pared by 0 bases and J by 7 bases, with 15 bases between. The DNA for the CDR3 is TGTGCCAGCAGCCAAGATCATTGGGGGCATGTCGGGGAGCTGTTTTTT. It specifies CASSQDHWGHVGELFF.

The chain joins TRBV27 to TRBJ2-7; a weak D match, TRBD1 (6 bases). Trimming cost V 2 bases and J 2 bases, with 10 bases left between them. The CDR3 consists of 14 residues. Germline CDR1 is MNHEY and CDR2 is SMNVEV (reference sequence). This chain's CDR3 is CASSLTGFTYEQYF. The CDR3 nucleotides read TGTGCCAGCAGTTTAACAGGGTTTACCTACGAGCAGTACTTC.

This clone is a singleton in its sample. The chain employs TRBV10-3 and TRBJ2-1; 11 bases align to TRBD2. Germline CDR1 reads ENHRY; CDR2 reads SYGVKD. Losses at the gene ends were 10 bases for V and 6 bases for J; bases not matched to a gene: 8. The CDR3 extends over 14 amino acids. CDR3 region: CATKVLAGGNEQFF. CDR3 sequence (DNA): TGTGCCACTAAGGTTCTAGCGGGGGGCAATGAGCAGTTCTTC.

V and J are TRBV20-1 and TRBJ1-4, with a weak D call TRBD1 (5 bases). V gave up 3 bases and J gave up 4 bases, with 12 bases separating them. Per the germline V gene, CDR1 is DFQATT and CDR2 is SNEGSKA (reference sequence). This CDR3 has 14 residues. This CDR3 reads CSASRAGLNEKLFF. In nucleotides, the CDR3 is TGCAGTGCTAGTCGTGCGGGGCTTAATGAAAAACTGTTTTTT.

This clone occurred many times. J is TRBJ1-5 and V is TRBV19, with D tentatively TRBD1 (5 bases). Germline loops: CDR1 LNHDA, CDR2 SQIVND (reference sequence). V dropped 3 bases and J dropped 4 bases, with 16 bases sitting between them. The CDR3 loop spans 16 amino acids. The CDR3 bases are TGTGCCAGTAGTATTGGTTTTAGGGGTCGGAATCAGCCCCAGCATTTT. Protein: CASSIGFRGRNQPQHF.

This chain connects TRBV18 to TRBJ1-2; D is unclear. Per the germline V gene, CDR1 is KGHSH and CDR2 is LQKENI. Trimming pared 1 base from V and 4 bases from J, leaving 19 bases between. The CDR3 is 17 amino acids. The CDR3 sequence is CASSPRVQPVYSYGYTF. CDR3 bases: TGTGCCAGCTCACCACGCGTACAGCCGGTATATAGCTATGGCTACACCTTC. Full variable domain (missing parts from reference TRBV18 and TRBJ1-2): NAGVMQNPRHLVRRRGQEARLRCSPMKGHSHVYWYRQLPEEGLKFMVYLQKENIIDESGMPKERFSAEFPKEGPSILRIQQVVRGDSAAYFCASSPRVQPVYSYGYTFGSGTRLTVV.

The rearrangement links TRBV18 to TRBJ2-1; the match to TRBD2 covers 9 bases. The germline V gene has CDR1 KGHSH and CDR2 LQKENI. This CDR3 has 16 amino acids. The J segment lost 2 bases and the V segment lost 4 bases, leaving 6 bases of the junction unmatched. CDR3 loop: CASSRPAGGTYNEQFF. The DNA of the CDR3 is TGTGCCAGCTCACGGCCAGCGGGGGGAACCTACAATGAGCAGTTCTTC.

The chain uses TRBV7-3 and TRBJ2-3; 13 positions agree with TRBD2. CDR1 is SGHTA, CDR2 FQGTGA, per germline. The CDR3 extends over 16 amino acids. Losses at the gene ends were 5 bases for V and 1 base for J; bases not matched to a gene: 3. CDR3 in DNA: TGTGCCAGCAGCCCGGGACTAGCGGGGCGCACAGATACGCAGTATTTT. Translation gives CASSPGLAGRTDTQYF.

The chain has TRBV28 and TRBJ1-5; D remains ambiguous. The CDR3 loop spans 15 amino acids. Germline lookup yields CDR1 MDHEN and CDR2 SYDVKM. With 6 bases removed from V and 4 bases from J, the gap between germline ends came to 16 bases. The CDR3 DNA sequence: TGTGCCAGCAGCGGCGGGAACCGCCTTAATCAGCCCCAGCATTTT. It translates to CASSGGNRLNQPQHF.

V gene TRBV9 combines with J gene TRBJ2-3; the D gene is possibly TRBD2 (6 bases). The V and J ends lost 4 bases and 4 bases respectively, with 16 bases between them. Per the germline V gene, CDR1 is SGDLS and CDR2 is YYNGEE. The CDR3 is made up of 15 amino acids. As DNA, the CDR3 is TGTGCCAGCAGCAAAGAGGGAGCGGGTGCAGATACGCAGTATTTT. This codes for CASSKEGAGADTQYF.

Only a few counts were recorded for this clone. The chain carries TRBV7-6 and TRBJ2-5; 8 bases are a match to TRBD2. The CDR3 runs 17 residues. Germline lookup yields CDR1 SGHVS and CDR2 FNYEAQ. The V and J ends lost 5 bases and 2 bases, in that order; junction bases with no gene match: 13. Here the CDR3 reads CASSAGVRGATQETQYF. The CDR3 coding sequence is TGTGCCAGCAGCGCGGGTGTGCGGGGGGCGACACAAGAGACCCAGTACTTC.